The 17 T cell receptor beta chains below were found in one sample sequenced in a study of human T cells and chemical hapten exposure (dated by TCRdb to 2020 to 2023). Library preparation employed RACE. The sequencer was a NextSeq 500. TCRdb reworked the public reads: Q25 trimming with fastp, MiXCR clone assembly, productive beta chains retained. Rows merge per CDR3 protein into single entries with the most common DNA and genes. The sample contains a few hundred thousand distinct CDR3 sequences, under 6.5% of them found a single time. The top ten hold around 6.1% of the sample. In the paper's terms, the time point label means: patch test 2, 6 weeks after DPC sensitization. The sample's treatment or condition label, in plain terms: therapeutic diphenylcyclopropenone sensitization with weekly scalp DPC. The sequences come from whole blood, collected in connection with sensitization to the hapten diphenylcyclopropenone (DPC). The source of these receptors is a woman aged 18 to 35 with alopecia areata. Some clones in this sample may be carry-over from other donors' samples.

This clonotype occurred a few times. The rearrangement uses TRBV28 and TRBJ2-1; 9 bases match TRBD1. The CDR3 runs to 15 residues. V lost 5 bases, J lost 5 bases, and 7 bases stayed unmatched. CDR1 and CDR2 (germline): MDHEN, SYDVKM. The CDR3 DNA follows: TGTGCCAGCAGTCTACAGGGGGCAGGCGACAATGAGCAGTTCTTC. It specifies CASSLQGAGDNEQFF.

The sample holds a few counts of this clonotype. The chain is built from TRBV10-3 and TRBJ2-1; no firm D call. This CDR3 spans 12 amino acids. Germline CDR1 is ENHRY and CDR2 is SYGVKD. The germline V and J ends were trimmed by 10 bases and 7 bases, with 14 bases remaining between them. The CDR3 sequence: CATGPHLNEQFF. In DNA, the CDR3 is TGTGCCACTGGGCCCCATTTAAATGAGCAGTTCTTC.

The chain joins TRBV4-3 to TRBJ2-1; tentative D call: TRBD1 (7 bases). This CDR3 has 16 residues. The V end was cut by 0 bases, the J end by 7 bases, with 16 bases between. Germline CDR1 LGHNA, CDR2 YSLEER. The CDR3 bases are TGCGCCAGCAGCCAAGAAAGGGGCAGGGGGAGGAATGAGCAGTTCTTC. Translating it yields CASSQERGRGRNEQFF.

The chain combines TRBV5-1 with TRBJ1-1; 7 bases align to TRBD1. Germline assignment: CDR1 SGHRS and CDR2 YFSETQ. V dropped 0 bases and J dropped 6; count of bases not matched to a gene: 5. The CDR3 totals 14 residues. The CDR3 here is CASSLGDSPPEAFF. DNA of the CDR3: TGCGCCAGCAGCTTGGGGGACAGTCCCCCTGAAGCTTTCTTT.

The V gene is TRBV5-1, the J gene TRBJ1-1, with D maybe TRBD1 (5 bases). The V gene lost 1 base and the J gene lost 11 bases, with 18 bases spanning the gap. Germline V CDR1 and CDR2: SGHRS, YFSETQ. The CDR3 spans 14 residues. In DNA form, the CDR3 reads TGCGCCAGCAGCTTGATCGGGGACCCGAAGAGGGCTTTCTTT. This translates into CASSLIGDPKRAFF. The variable domain in full, completed from reference TRBV5-1 and TRBJ1-1, reads KAGVTQTPRYLIKTRGQQVTLSCSPISGHRSVSWYQQTPGQGLQFLFEYFSETQRNKGNFPGRFSGRQFSNSRSEMNVSTLELGDSALYLCASSLIGDPKRAFFGQGTRLTVV.

This clonotype was seen repeatedly, ten times or more. This chain connects TRBV7-2 to TRBJ2-1; 7 bases map to TRBD1. Unmatched junction bases numbered 2, after V lost 4 bases and J lost 5 bases. The CDR3 totals 13 residues. Germline V gene data show CDR1 as SGHTA and CDR2 as FQGNSA. In DNA form, the CDR3 reads TGTGCCAGCAGCTCGGGACAGAACAATGAGCAGTTCTTC. Translation gives CASSSGQNNEQFF.

This chain joins TRBV29-1 and TRBJ2-2; TRBD1 agrees at 7 bases. Germline trimming cut 7 bases from V and 5 bases from J; bases unmatched to any gene: 1. The CDR3 contains 11 residues. Germline V gene lookup returns CDR1 SQVTM and CDR2 ANQGSEA. Here the CDR3 DNA reads TGCAGCGCGGACAGGACCGGGGAGCTGTTTTTT. This codes for CSADRTGELFF.

This clonotype was recorded many times. The chain links TRBV6-1 to TRBJ2-1; TRBD1 matches at 10 bases. The CDR3 length is 14 residues. After removal of 8 bases from V and 6 bases from J, the junction contained 7 bases not matched to a gene. Germline CDR1 and CDR2: MNHNS and SASEGT. The DNA for the CDR3 is TGTGCCAGCGGGGGACAGGGGATAGGCAATGAGCAGTTCTTC. This translates into CASGGQGIGNEQFF.

This clonotype was observed a few times. The junction does not match germline at one end; this may be a read error. The chain couples TRBV6-5 to TRBJ2-3; weak D call: TRBD2 (6 bases). Per the germline V gene, CDR1 is MNHEY and CDR2 is SVGAGI. The CDR3 length is 16 residues. CDR3 loop: CASSYSGTQRTDTQYF. The DNA of the CDR3 is TGTGCCAGCAGCTACTCGGGGACTCAGCGCACAGATACGCAGTATTTT.

In its sample, this clonotype was seen many times. The chain carries TRBV2 and TRBJ1-1; TRBD1 matches 7 bases. Germline V CDR1 and CDR2: SNHLY, FYNNEI. V lost 7 bases and J lost 0; bases outside the gene matches: 2. This CDR3 contains 13 residues. In DNA, the CDR3 is TGTGCCAGCATGGGACAGATGAACACTGAAGCTTTCTTT. The encoded protein is CASMGQMNTEAFF. The full variable domain, completed using reference TRBV2 and TRBJ1-1, is EPEVTQTPSHQVTQMGQEVILRCVPISNHLYFYWYRQILGQKVEFLVSFYNNEISEKSEIFDDQFSVERPDGSNFTLKIRSTKLEDSAMYFCASMGQMNTEAFFGQGTRLTVV.

The table lists this clonotype with a few counts. The chain combines TRBV13 with TRBJ2-3; D is unclear. CDR3 length: 15 residues. CDR1 and CDR2 (germline): PRHDT, FYEKMQ (reference sequence). Trimming shortened V by 6 bases and J by 2 bases, and 15 bases separated the two germline ends. The CDR3 DNA reads as TGTGCCAGCAGTCGGACGGCACTCTCCACAGATACGCAGTATTTT. This translates into CASSRTALSTDTQYF.

This clonotype was observed a few times. V gene TRBV7-2 combines with J gene TRBJ2-1; 10 bases match TRBD1. J gave up 6 bases and V 0 bases, and 2 bases lay outside the gene matches. Germline V lookup: CDR1 SGHTA, CDR2 FQGNSA. CDR3 size: 15 residues. In DNA, the CDR3 is TGTGCCAGCAGCTTAGCGTGGACAGGGGGCAATGAGCAGTTCTTC. This gives the protein CASSLAWTGGNEQFF.

This chain uses TRBV28 with TRBJ2-5; D not certain. From germline, CDR1 is MDHEN and CDR2 SYDVKM. V shed 8 bases and J shed 5 bases, with 21 bases lying between them. This CDR3 is 15 amino acids long. In DNA form, the CDR3 reads TGTGCCAGCGGTCGACTCCCGGCGGCCCGGGAGACCCAGTACTTC. This gives the protein CASGRLPAARETQYF.

The chain joins TRBV29-1 to TRBJ2-7, with TRBD1 matching over 7 bases. Trimming cost V 7 bases and J 2 bases; bases outside gene matches: 8. CDR1 is SQVTM, CDR2 ANQGSEA, per germline. This CDR3 comprises 13 residues. For the CDR3, the DNA is TGCAGCGCTGCCCAGGGGGTTCCCTACGAGCAGTACTTC. It codes for CSAAQGVPYEQYF.

The chain employs TRBV6-1 and TRBJ2-7; D call uncertain. Germline V gives CDR1 MNHNS, CDR2 SASEGT. The CDR3 consists of 15 residues. The V end was cut by 2 bases, the J end by 2 bases, with 13 bases between. CDR3 region: CASSETRLSAYEQYF. The CDR3 nucleotides are TGTGCCAGCAGTGAAACCAGACTCTCTGCCTACGAGCAGTACTTC.

This clonotype was found a few times. This rearrangement joins TRBV3-1 to TRBJ2-2; 9 nucleotides agree with TRBD2. Per germline, CDR1 LGHDT and CDR2 YNNKEL (reference sequence). The V gene end was trimmed by 3 bases and the J gene end by 4 bases; junction bases not matched to a gene: 12. The CDR3 is 18 amino acids. The chain's CDR3 is CASSHISSGVEGTGELFF. The CDR3 bases are TGTGCCAGCAGCCATATTTCTAGCGGGGTCGAGGGCACCGGGGAGCTGTTTTTT.

This clonotype was detected only a few times. The genes are TRBV5-6 and TRBJ1-1; D gene uncertain. Germline CDR1 SGHDT, CDR2 YYEEEE. The CDR3 spans 16 residues. V was cut by 2 bases and J by 0 bases, with 14 bases left in between. The CDR3 coding sequence is TGTGCCAGCAGCTTTGGGTCGCGATTATTGAACACTGAAGCTTTCTTT. Translated, it gives CASSFGSRLLNTEAFF. The full variable domain, completed using reference TRBV5-6 and TRBJ1-1, is DAGVTQSPTHLIKTRGQQVTLRCSPKSGHDTVSWYQQALGQGPQFIFQYYEEEERQRGNFPDRFSGHQFPNYSSELNVNALLLGDSALYLCASSFGSRLLNTEAFFGQGTRLTVV.